These 18 T cell receptor beta chains originate from one sample sequenced in a study of regulatory T cells in long-lasting Graves disease. With iRepertoire HTBI primers and Arm-PCR of CDR3 regions, TCR beta libraries were built. TCRdb processed the multiplex PCR reads anew with MiXCR; each CDR3 protein has one entry. This table holds roughly 500,000 distinct CDR3 sequences, 13% found once. The time point was: newly diagnosed GD, antithyroid drugs for less than 3 months. Preparation of the TCR library used RNA extracted from PBMCs. These data were also reused for a study on T cells in Graves' hyperthyroidism and ophthalmopathy.

The input for sequencing was peripheral blood mononuclear cells (PBMCs), taken at new diagnosis, from a patient treated with antithyroid drugs. The receptors originated from a man aged 30 to 39 with Graves disease.

In its sample, this clonotype was seen many times. The V and J genes are TRBV10-1 and TRBJ2-7; 10 nucleotides agree with TRBD2. With V trimmed by 5 bases and J by 5 bases, 3 bases remained unmatched. From germline, CDR1 is WNHNN and CDR2 SYGVQD (reference sequence). The length of the CDR3 is 13 residues. The DNA for the CDR3 is TGCGCCAGCAGTCCGGGACTAGCGAACGAGCAGTACTTC. Protein product: CASSPGLANEQYF.

Many counts were recorded for this clonotype. Here the CDR3 DNA reads TGTGCCACCAGTGATTTGCGCGAGGACCGGAGGGAGCAGTTCTTC. This gives the protein CATSDLREDRREQFF. This chain uses TRBV24-1 with TRBJ2-1, with D tentatively TRBD2 (5 bases). V lost 0 bases and J 10 bases, leaving 15 bases between the germline ends. CDR1 and CDR2 from the germline V gene are KGHDR and SFDVKD. The CDR3 length is 15 residues.

This clonotype was seen more than once but under ten times. A junction end diverges from the germline sequence, so it may reflect a read error. The chain uses TRBV20-1 and TRBJ2-2; 8 positions agree with TRBD1. CDR1 is DFQATT, CDR2 SNEGSKA, per germline (reference sequence). This CDR3 spans 15 amino acids. CDR3 in amino acids: CGASPGGAHTGELFF. CDR3 bases: TGCGGTGCTAGTCCAGGGGGCGCACACACCGGGGAGCTGTTTTTT.

The sample holds a few counts of this clonotype. A junction end diverges from the germline sequence, so it may reflect a read error. The chain couples TRBV10-3 to TRBJ2-3; a possible D gene is TRBD2 (5 bases). The CDR3 covers 14 residues. The germline gives CDR1 ENHRY, CDR2 SYGVKD. The CDR3 DNA follows: TGTGCCAGCAGTTACGCCCTAGCTCTAGATACGCAGTATTTT. It is translated as CASSYALALDTQYF.

This clonotype was seen at least ten times. The genes are TRBV20-1 and TRBJ2-7, with 9 bases lining up with TRBD1. The junction had 4 bases not matched to a gene; V was cut back by 0 bases and J by 1 base. Germline V lookup: CDR1 DFQATT, CDR2 SNEGSKA (reference sequence). The CDR3 consists of 15 residues. The CDR3 spells CSARDGGTGSYEQYF. In DNA, the CDR3 is TGCAGTGCTAGAGATGGAGGGACAGGGTCCTACGAGCAGTACTTC.

The table lists this clonotype with many counts. The rearrangement uses TRBV5-5 and TRBJ2-7; 7 bases line up with TRBD1. V shed 4 bases and J 3 bases; nucleotides not matched to a gene: 13. The CDR3 runs 16 residues. Germline V lookup: CDR1 SGHKS, CDR2 YYEKEE (reference sequence). CDR3 protein: CASSQTNRGPYYEQYF. In DNA form, the CDR3 reads TGTGCCAGCAGCCAAACGAACAGGGGCCCGTACTACGAGCAGTACTTC. The whole variable domain, filled in from reference TRBV5-5 and TRBJ2-7, reads DAGVTQSPTHLIKTRGQQVTLRCSPISGHKSVSWYQQVLGQGPQFIFQYYEKEERGRGNFPDRFSARQFPNYSSELNVNALLLGDSALYLCASSQTNRGPYYEQYFGPGTRLTVT.

Notes on this clonotype: The junction departs from the called germline gene at one end, perhaps through a read error. This sequence joins TRBV5-1 and TRBJ2-3; weak D call: TRBD1 (5 bases). This CDR3 spans 14 amino acids. Germline V gene data show CDR1 as SGHRS and CDR2 as YFSETQ. In DNA, the CDR3 is TGCGCCAGCAGCTTCCTGGCTCAGGGCTCCGAGCATTACTTC. This gives the protein CASSFLAQGSEHYF.

This sequence joins TRBV12-3 or TRBV12-4 and TRBJ2-2, with D maybe TRBD2 (6 bases). V lost 3 bases to trimming and J lost 4 bases, with 12 bases between them. The CDR3 runs to 15 residues. As DNA, the CDR3 is TGTGCCAGCAGTTTTTATCGGGGAGGCACCGGGGAGCTGTTTTTT. This translates into CASSFYRGGTGELFF.

V usage is TRBV18 and J usage is TRBJ2-7; 7 nucleotides match TRBD1. In germline, CDR1 is KGHSH, CDR2 LQKENI. V shed 3 bases and J 8 bases; nucleotides not matched to a gene: 10. CDR3 length equals 14 residues. The CDR3 DNA reads TGTGCCAGCTCACCTCAAGGGAAGGGGGCGAAGCAGTACTTC. It codes for CASSPQGKGAKQYF.

This chain joins TRBV27 and TRBJ1-1; D is possibly TRBD1 (6 bases). Per germline, CDR1 MNHEY and CDR2 SMNVEV (reference sequence). The V and J ends lost 3 bases and 4 bases respectively, with 21 bases between them. The CDR3 extends over 17 amino acids. The DNA of the CDR3 is TGTGCCAGCAGTTTTTTTGGGACACGTACCTGGAGCACTGAAGCTTTCTTT. It encodes CASSFFGTRTWSTEAFF.

This chain uses TRBV6-2 or TRBV6-3 with TRBJ2-5; 9 bases align to TRBD2. The V and J ends lost 7 bases and 3 bases, in that order; junction bases with no gene match: 6. The CDR3 totals 14 residues. Germline CDR1 is MNHEY and CDR2 is SVGEGT. CDR3 sequence: CASKAGGTKETQYF. CDR3 nucleotides: TGTGCCAGCAAGGCGGGAGGGACCAAAGAGACCCAGTACTTC.

In its sample, this clonotype was seen a few times. The gene calls are TRBV12-3 or TRBV12-4 and TRBJ2-1, with 13 positions matching TRBD2. This CDR3 has 15 residues. The V and J ends lost 6 bases and 8 bases, in that order; junction bases with no gene match: 7. CDR3 sequence reads: CASRTLAGGPYEQFF. CDR3 DNA: TGTGCCAGCAGGACACTAGCGGGAGGGCCATATGAGCAGTTCTTC.

Turning to this clonotype: A much larger clonotype is one base distant, so this may be a read error. The chain uses TRBV20-1 and TRBJ2-1; the D gene is possibly TRBD2 (6 bases). The V end lost 3 bases, the J end lost 10 bases, and 16 bases lay between the germline ends. Germline V gives CDR1 DFQATT, CDR2 SNEGSKA (reference sequence). CDR3 length: 13 amino acids. The CDR3 here is CSARREGTYEQFF. In DNA, the CDR3 is TGCAGTGCTAGGCGGGAAGGGACCTACGAGCAGTTCTTC.

This clonotype appeared a few times. The chain joins TRBV11-3 to TRBJ2-1; 9 nucleotides match TRBD2. CDR1 is SGHNT, CDR2 YENEEA, per germline. The ends lost 4 bases at V and 4 bases at J; junction bases unmatched: 8. This CDR3 region has 16 residues. DNA of the CDR3: TGTGCCAGCAGCTCAACCGGGACTAGCAGATACAATGAGCAGTTCTTC. Translation: CASSSTGTSRYNEQFF.

Points on this clonotype: This sequence may be a read error, since a much larger clone differs from it by one base. The chain recombines TRBV12-3 or TRBV12-4 with TRBJ2-7; TRBD2 aligns across 8 bases. The DNA end is more similar to TRBJ2-5, so the J call may be wrong. The length of the CDR3 is 15 residues. The CDR3 here is CASSLGTSLDETQYF. The CDR3 bases are TGTGCCAGCAGTTTAGGGACTAGCCTCGATGAGACCCAGTACTTC.

This clonotype was seen a handful of times. The chain links TRBV15 to TRBJ1-2, with a weak D call TRBD1 (5 bases). The CDR3 length is 13 residues. The germline V gene encodes CDR1 LNHNV and CDR2 YYDKDF (reference sequence). The V and J ends lost 5 bases and 7 bases respectively, with 14 bases between them. The CDR3 DNA sequence: TGTGCCACCAGCTGGCCTTCGGGGACTGGCTACACCTTC. Its translation is CATSWPSGTGYTF.

The rearrangement links TRBV7-9 to TRBJ2-2; TRBD2 agrees at 7 bases. The germline CDR1 and CDR2 sequences are SEHNR and FQNEAQ (reference sequence). The length of the CDR3 is 16 residues. V lost 0 bases to trimming and J lost 5 bases; unmatched junction nucleotides: 6. The CDR3 spells CASSLATSRGTGELFF. CDR3 coding DNA: TGTGCCAGCAGCTTAGCGACTAGCCGGGGGACCGGGGAGCTGTTTTTT.

This clonotype showed up many times. CDR3: CASSLDRGAYEQYF. The CDR3 coding sequence is TGTGCCAGCAGTCTGGACAGGGGGGCCTACGAGCAGTACTTC. The chain has TRBV6-1 and TRBJ2-7; 10 bases match TRBD1. The CDR3 runs to 14 residues. The germline V gene encodes CDR1 MNHNS and CDR2 SASEGT. Trimming cost V 5 bases and J 2 bases; bases outside gene matches: 3.